This TCR beta chain was retrieved from a study of blood T cell repertoires in COVID-19. Study-wide background: Acute and convalescent COVID-19 samples came from the United States, Italy and Spain. The cDNA or gDNA used as material had been derived from T cells, B-cell-depleted T cells, or PBMCs.

J was trimmed by 1 base and V by 0 bases; bases with no gene match: 7. Germline assignment: CDR1 GTSNPN and CDR2 SVGIG (reference sequence). CDR3 size: 16 residues. Authors' processing steps: Reference gene primer amplification gave nucleated cell count estimates. Some clones are missing from TCRdb's copy, which holds only in-frame ones; the method was immunoSEQ multiplex PCR. V and J calls plus clone size are reproduced from that table; the DNA served to infer D and trimming. The profile shows about 80,000 clones, 82% of them singletons. The chain has TRBV30 and TRBJ2-7; 9 bases are a match to TRBD2. This receptor was obtained from a woman aged 65 to 85 with acute or convalescent COVID-19. Sequenced input: peripheral blood. As DNA, the CDR3 is TGTGCCTGGAGTGTAGTTAGCGGGAGACCTTCCTACGAGCAGTACTTC. It codes for CAWSVVSGRPSYEQYF.